This T cell receptor (beta chain) was documented in a study of cytomegalovirus exposure and HLA in healthy donors. Per the germline V gene, CDR1 is SGHTA and CDR2 is FQGNSA. The V end lost 5 bases, the J end lost 0 bases, and 5 bases lay between the germline ends. The length of the CDR3 is 13 residues. Both 60 Vbeta primers and 13 Jbeta primers went into the PCR. Authors' processing steps: As a later analysis found, there were tens of millions of unique TCR beta chains, of which roughly 11 million were shared. Data came from immunoSEQ multiplex PCR; TCRdb stores just in-frame clones and leaves some out. V and J calls and clone size are as listed in that table; D and trimming were resolved from the DNA. The sample lists roughly 180,000 clones, roughly 85% occurring once.

The J gene is TRBJ2-1, the V gene TRBV7-2; D is uncertain. Specimen: PBMCs. This clonotype was obtained from a man aged 25-45 years in good health and CMV-seronegative. The CDR3 region is CASSPLSYNEQFF. The CDR3 bases are TGTGCCAGCAGCCCCCTCTCCTACAATGAGCAGTTCTTC.